This T cell receptor (beta chain) was obtained from a study of PD-1 blockade in classical Hodgkin lymphoma. Findings and limits, study-wide: There was a significant rise in CD4+ TCR diversity by C4D1, with no such rise for CD8+.

Sequencing was performed with immunoSEQ multiplex PCR; in TCRdb, only in-frame clones are kept and a portion is missing. The table has around 9,800 clones, roughly four fifths seen once. The CDR3 extends over 14 amino acids. V was trimmed by 8 bases and J by 0 bases, leaving 11 bases between them. Germline loops: CDR1 MNHEY, CDR2 SVGAGI. Documented time point: cycle 4 day 1 (C4D1), after six to seven weeks of nivolumab. Every patient relapsed after autologous stem cell transplantation, and brentuximab vedotin exposure varied. The authors purified CD4+ T cells from thawed PBMCs by magnetic negative selection. Concerning this clone itself: Its antigen is still unknown.

This TCR came from a human donor with classical Hodgkin lymphoma. The V call is TRBV6-5, the J call TRBJ1-3; D is unresolved. Sequenced material: CD4+ T cells from blood, taken before the fourth cycle of nivolumab. CDR3: CASVPGSSGNTIYF. Here the CDR3 DNA reads TGTGCCAGCGTTCCGGGGAGCTCTGGAAACACCATATATTTT.